These 15 T cell receptor beta chains were all obtained from the same sample, sequenced in a study of T cell responses to AZD1222 COVID-19 vaccine (dated by TCRdb to the early 2020s). Library construction relied on the immunoSEQ multiplex PCR assay. What TCRdb holds here is the immuneACCESS table cut down to in-frame rearrangements. Part of the clones is not present; checked against another copy, under half of the missing clones reflect an unresolved V gene, and the others are unexplained. Recorded for this sample are 150,000 or so clones; about nine tenths of them occurred a single time. Clones ranked in the top ten supply about 1.4% of the sample. The time point label here, explained by the study, means: baseline before first vaccination. The sample here was peripheral blood, taken on day 0 of AZD1222 vaccination. All receptors come from an adult in good health.

The V and J genes are TRBV7-2 and TRBJ2-5; 11 bases line up with TRBD2. The CDR3 has 17 amino acids. Germline trimming cut 5 bases from V and 4 bases from J; bases unmatched to any gene: 12. CDR1 is SGHTA, CDR2 FQGNSA, per germline. The CDR3 nucleotides are TGTGCCAGCAGCCTGCAAAATAGCGGGAGGGCCGCAGAGACCCAGTACTTC. This gives the protein CASSLQNSGRAAETQYF.

V and J are TRBV19 and TRBJ1-1, with D possibly TRBD1 on 6 matching bases. Germline lookup yields CDR1 LNHDA and CDR2 SQIVND (reference sequence). With 10 bases removed from V and 5 bases from J, the gap between germline ends came to 26 bases. This CDR3 comprises 16 residues. CDR3 residues: CATRITGQGQGTEAFF. The CDR3 DNA follows: TGTGCCACCCGAATTACGGGCCAGGGGCAGGGAACTGAAGCTTTCTTT.

The chain combines TRBV10-3 with TRBJ1-6; 9 bases agree with TRBD1. Unmatched junction bases numbered 9, after V lost 0 bases and J lost 9 bases. CDR3 length equals 17 residues. CDR1 ENHRY and CDR2 SYGVKD come from the germline V gene. CDR3 loop: CAISESAKTGGSSPLHF. Written as DNA, the CDR3 is TGTGCCATCAGTGAGTCTGCAAAGACAGGGGGTAGTTCACCCCTCCACTTT.

The chain has TRBV27 and TRBJ2-1, with D possibly TRBD2 on 5 matching bases. The V end lost 1 base, the J end lost 12 bases, and 16 bases lay between the germline ends. The CDR3 has 14 amino acids. Germline V gene sequence: CDR1 MNHEY, CDR2 SMNVEV (reference sequence). The CDR3 here is CASSLFEAVEGQFF. The CDR3 DNA follows: TGTGCCAGCAGTTTATTCGAGGCGGTTGAGGGGCAGTTCTTC.

This chain joins TRBV28 and TRBJ2-7, with a possible D match to TRBD2 (5 bases). The V end was cut by 6 bases, the J end by 3 bases, with 18 bases between. The V gene's germline CDR1 is MDHEN and CDR2 SYDVKM. The CDR3 loop spans 15 amino acids. Written as DNA, the CDR3 is TGTGCCAGCAGCTTTCAAGGACTGGGGAGCTACGAGCAGTACTTC. Its translation: CASSFQGLGSYEQYF. Together with reference TRBV28 and TRBJ2-7, the CDR3 gives the full variable domain: DVKVTQSSRYLVKRTGEKVFLECVQDMDHENMFWYRQDPGLGLRLIYFSYDVKMKEKGDIPEGYSVSREKKERFSLILESASTNQTSMYLCASSFQGLGSYEQYFGPGTRLTVT.

The rearrangement joins TRBV7-6 to TRBJ2-2; no firm D call. This CDR3 is 14 amino acids long. The V gene lost 3 bases and the J gene lost 4 bases, with 9 bases spanning the gap. Germline-derived CDR1 and CDR2 are SGHVS and FNYEAQ. The CDR3 loop reads CASSFPRFTGELFF. The CDR3 DNA sequence: TGTGCCAGCAGCTTCCCCCGTTTCACCGGGGAGCTGTTTTTT.

The chain has TRBV4-2 and TRBJ2-2, with unresolved D. Germline CDR1 is LGHNA and CDR2 is YNFKEQ. The CDR3 contains 16 residues. The V gene lost 1 base and the J gene lost 1 base, with 10 bases spanning the gap. CDR3 loop: CASSQVSPLNTGELFF. Written as DNA, the CDR3 is TGTGCCAGCAGCCAAGTTTCCCCGTTGAACACCGGGGAGCTGTTTTTT.

This sequence joins TRBV6-2 or TRBV6-3 and TRBJ2-7, with D perhaps matching TRBD1 or TRBD2 (6 bases each). Trimming shortened V by 0 bases and J by 6 bases, and 12 bases separated the two germline ends. The CDR3 sequence is 14 residues long. Germline V CDR1 and CDR2: MNHEY, SVGEGT. CDR3 nucleotides: TGTGCCAGCAGTTACTCCCGGGGGCAGGGCGAGCAGTACTTC. This sequence encodes CASSYSRGQGEQYF.

This chain connects TRBV5-4 to TRBJ2-2; 7 bases match TRBD1. V was clipped by 4 bases and J by 2 bases; unmatched bases: 5. This CDR3 spans 15 amino acids. The germline V gene encodes CDR1 SGHNT and CDR2 YYREEE (reference sequence). This CDR3 reads CASSPGQPNTGELFF. The CDR3 nucleotides read TGTGCCAGCAGCCCGGGACAGCCTAACACCGGGGAGCTGTTTTTT.

This chain uses TRBV7-9 with TRBJ2-7; D is unresolved. Trimming took 1 base from V and 5 from J, leaving 12 bases between them. The CDR3 is 14 residues long. The germline CDR1 and CDR2 sequences are SEHNR and FQNEAQ (reference sequence). The CDR3 here is CASSLGLGAHEQYF. The CDR3 DNA reads as TGTGCCAGCAGCTTAGGGTTGGGTGCCCACGAGCAGTACTTC.

The rearrangement uses TRBV6-4 and TRBJ1-2; D might be TRBD1 (5 bases). The CDR3 extends over 16 amino acids. Germline assignment: CDR1 MRHNA and CDR2 SNTAGT. Between the trimmed V and J ends, which lost 4 bases and 4 bases, there was a span of 19 bases. CDR3 in amino acids: CASSVSGTELTYGYTF. The CDR3 nucleotides read TGTGCCAGCAGTGTCAGCGGGACGGAATTGACCTATGGCTACACCTTC.

This clone has just a few counts. The J gene is TRBJ2-7, the V gene TRBV28, with D perhaps matching TRBD1 (5 bases). Per germline, CDR1 MDHEN and CDR2 SYDVKM. The CDR3 runs to 11 residues. Trimming shortened V by 2 bases and J by 10 bases, and 9 bases separated the two germline ends. CDR3 residues: CASSLGASQYF. The DNA of the CDR3 is TGTGCCAGCAGTTTAGGGGCCAGCCAGTACTTC.

V gene TRBV4-1 combines with J gene TRBJ2-3; D unresolved. Looked up from germline, CDR1 is MGHRA and CDR2 is YSYEKL. V shed 1 base and J shed 6 bases, with 11 bases lying between them. This CDR3 is built from 14 residues. The DNA for the CDR3 is TGCGCCAGCAGCCAAGTTACGGCCCACGATACGCAGTATTTT. Its translation is CASSQVTAHDTQYF.

The V gene is TRBV7-3, the J gene TRBJ2-1; D may correspond to TRBD1 or TRBD2 (6 bases each). CDR3 length equals 17 residues. Trimming removed 0 bases at V and 0 bases at J, with 12 bases between. Germline CDR1 reads SGHTA; CDR2 reads FQGTGA. DNA of the CDR3: TGTGCCAGCAGCTTAACGGAGGGGGTCAGCTCCTACAATGAGCAGTTCTTC. It specifies CASSLTEGVSSYNEQFF.

The chain uses TRBV13 and TRBJ1-3; D not resolved. Trimming left V 1 base short and J 4 bases short, with 8 bases between. Looked up from germline, CDR1 is PRHDT and CDR2 is FYEKMQ (reference sequence). The CDR3 has 14 residues. In nucleotides, the CDR3 is TGTGCCAGCAGCTTAGTGGGATCCGGAAACACCATATATTTT. It encodes CASSLVGSGNTIYF.